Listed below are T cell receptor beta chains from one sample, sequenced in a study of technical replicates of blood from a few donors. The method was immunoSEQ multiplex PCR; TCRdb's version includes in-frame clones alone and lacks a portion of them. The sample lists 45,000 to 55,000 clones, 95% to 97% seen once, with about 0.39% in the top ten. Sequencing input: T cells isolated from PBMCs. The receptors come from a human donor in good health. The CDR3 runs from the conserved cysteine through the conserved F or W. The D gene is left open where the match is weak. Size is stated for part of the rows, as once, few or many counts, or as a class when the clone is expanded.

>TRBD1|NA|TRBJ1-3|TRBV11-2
CASSLYTGGNTIYF
TGTGCCAGCAGCTTATATACAGGGGGCAACACCATATATTTT
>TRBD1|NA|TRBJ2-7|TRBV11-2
CASSSPGTGGDYEQYF
TGTGCCAGCAGCTCCCCCGGGACAGGGGGCGATTACGAGCAGTACTTC
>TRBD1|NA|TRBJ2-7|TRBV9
CASSGDRTYEQYF
TGTGCCAGCAGCGGGGACAGGACCTACGAGCAGTACTTC
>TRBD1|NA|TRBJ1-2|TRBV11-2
CASSLVIDRGHSNYGYTF
TGTGCCAGCAGCTTGGTCATAGACAGGGGCCACTCTAACTATGGCTACACCTTC
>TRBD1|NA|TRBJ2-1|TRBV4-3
CASSQDGGTEDNEQFF
TGCGCCAGCAGCCAAGATGGTGGGACAGAGGACAATGAGCAGTTCTTC
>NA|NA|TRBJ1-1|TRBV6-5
CASSYSMSGEPTEAFF
TGTGCCAGCAGTTACTCGATGTCCGGGGAACCGACTGAAGCTTTCTTT
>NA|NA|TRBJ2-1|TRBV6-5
CASSYSTGQLNEQFF
TGTGCCAGCAGTTACTCAACCGGACAGCTCAATGAGCAGTTCTTC
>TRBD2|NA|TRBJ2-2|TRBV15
CATSSSLAGTGELFF
TGTGCCACCAGCAGTTCTCTAGCGGGCACCGGGGAGCTGTTTTTT
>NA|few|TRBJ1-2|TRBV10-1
CASSPIGYTF
TGCGCCAGCAGCCCTATTGGCTACACCTTC
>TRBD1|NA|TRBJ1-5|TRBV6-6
CASRFTGDVQPQHF
TGTGCCAGCAGGTTTACAGGGGATGTGCAGCCCCAGCATTTT
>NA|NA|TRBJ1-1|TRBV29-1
CSVEKGRQEAFF
TGCAGCGTTGAAAAGGGGAGGCAGGAAGCTTTCTTT
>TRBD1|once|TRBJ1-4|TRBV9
CASSLRQGGEKLFF
TGTGCCAGCAGCCTTCGACAGGGTGGGGAAAAACTGTTTTTT
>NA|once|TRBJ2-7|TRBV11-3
CASSPRQGPFLYEQYF
TGTGCCAGCAGCCCCAGGCAGGGGCCCTTCCTCTACGAGCAGTACTTC
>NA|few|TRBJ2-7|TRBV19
CASSTDRFHEQYF
TGTGCCAGTAGTACCGACAGGTTCCACGAGCAGTACTTC
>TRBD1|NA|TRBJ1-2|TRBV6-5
CASSPDRVGYTF
TGTGCCAGCAGCCCGGACAGGGTTGGCTACACCTTC
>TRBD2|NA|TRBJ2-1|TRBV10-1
CASSESGSGRANEQFF
TGCGCCAGCAGTGAGTCAGGGAGCGGGAGGGCAAATGAGCAGTTCTTC
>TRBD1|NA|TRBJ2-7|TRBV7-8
CASKPGGMYEQYF
TGTGCCAGCAAACCAGGGGGCATGTACGAGCAGTACTTC
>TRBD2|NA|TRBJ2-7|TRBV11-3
CASSYLAGGTYEQYF
TGTGCCAGCAGCTACCTTGCGGGAGGCACCTACGAGCAGTACTTC
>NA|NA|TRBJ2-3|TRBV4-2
CASSQDTAAQYF
TGTGCCAGCAGCCAAGATACAGCGGCGCAGTATTTT
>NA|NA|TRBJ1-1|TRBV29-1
CSVEEPGRTEAFF
TGCAGCGTTGAAGAGCCAGGGCGAACTGAAGCTTTCTTT
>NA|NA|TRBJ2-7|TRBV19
CASSPSVSYEQYF
TGTGCCAGTAGTCCTTCGGTGTCCTACGAGCAGTACTTC
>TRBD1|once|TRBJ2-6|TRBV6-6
CASSLGGGGANVLTF
TGTGCCAGCAGTTTAGGGGGCGGTGGGGCCAACGTCCTGACTTTC
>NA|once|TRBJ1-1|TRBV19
CASGVGGNTEAFF
TGTGCCAGTGGGGTAGGAGGAAACACTGAAGCTTTCTTT
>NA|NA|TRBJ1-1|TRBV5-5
CASRPGPPDTEAFF
TGTGCCAGCAGGCCAGGTCCCCCCGACACTGAAGCTTTCTTT
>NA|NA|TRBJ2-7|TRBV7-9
CASRPQISGTNTYEQYF
TGTGCCAGCAGGCCACAAATATCCGGGACAAATACTTACGAGCAGTACTTC
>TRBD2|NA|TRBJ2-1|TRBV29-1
CSVVSSGSSYNEQFF
TGCAGCGTTGTTAGTAGCGGGAGCTCCTACAATGAGCAGTTCTTC
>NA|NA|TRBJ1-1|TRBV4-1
CASSQPTLGAFF
TGCGCCAGCAGCCAACCCACCCTCGGTGCTTTCTTT
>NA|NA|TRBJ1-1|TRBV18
CASSRGLDTEAFF
TGTGCCAGCTCAAGGGGCCTGGACACTGAAGCTTTCTTT
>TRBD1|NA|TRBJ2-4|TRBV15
CATSIYRGGNIQYF
TGTGCCACCAGCATTTACAGGGGTGGTAACATTCAGTACTTC
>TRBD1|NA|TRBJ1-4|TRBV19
CASSIDLETGQKLFF
TGTGCCAGTAGTATAGATCTGGAGACAGGGCAAAAACTGTTTTTT
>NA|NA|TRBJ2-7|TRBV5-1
CASSLEGAYEQYF
TGCGCCAGCAGCTTAGAGGGCGCCTACGAGCAGTACTTC
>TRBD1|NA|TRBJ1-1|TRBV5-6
CASSLAQGESEAFF
TGTGCCAGCAGCTTGGCTCAGGGGGAGTCGGAAGCTTTCTTT
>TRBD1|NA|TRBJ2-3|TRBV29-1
CSVDEMGQGVPDTQYF
TGCAGCGTTGATGAAATGGGACAGGGGGTTCCAGATACGCAGTATTTT
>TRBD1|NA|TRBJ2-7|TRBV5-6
CASSRDRGYEQYF
TGTGCCAGCAGCCGGGACAGGGGCTACGAGCAGTACTTC
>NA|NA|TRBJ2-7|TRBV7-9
CASSLAVRGEQYF
TGTGCCAGCAGCTTAGCAGTTCGGGGCGAGCAGTACTTC
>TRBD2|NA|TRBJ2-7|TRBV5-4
CASSVLAEKSYEQYF
TGTGCCAGCAGCGTACTAGCGGAGAAGTCCTACGAGCAGTACTTC
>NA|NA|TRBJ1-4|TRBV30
CAWSVGTGPMFF
TGTGCCTGGAGTGTTGGAACAGGTCCAATGTTTTTT
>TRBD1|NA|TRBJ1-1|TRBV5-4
CASSGRQGEAFF
TGTGCCAGCAGCGGCAGACAGGGCGAAGCTTTCTTT
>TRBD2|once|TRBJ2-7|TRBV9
CASSVRTGGDEQYF
TGTGCCAGCAGCGTCCGTACGGGAGGAGACGAGCAGTACTTC
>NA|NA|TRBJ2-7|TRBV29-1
CSVEGQVTNEQYF
TGCAGCGTTGAAGGGCAGGTGACCAACGAGCAGTACTTC